These T cell receptor beta chains were read from a single sample in a study of beta chain features in type 1 diabetes. Clones were sequenced by immunoSEQ multiplex PCR, and TCRdb holds only the in-frame ones, with some missing. This table holds 300,000 to 400,000 clones, roughly 8% found once. The sequenced sample consisted of central memory CD4+ T cells from blood. These receptors all come from a woman aged 18-29 years in good health. Both conserved end residues are part of each CDR3. A D gene is named only where the DNA matches it firmly. Only some rows state a clone size, as once, few, many or a class for expanded clones.

TRBJ2-1,.,TRBV7-9,.,TGTGCCAGCAGCTTACGCGGGCAGGCGAACAATGAGCAGTTCTTC,CASSLRGQANNEQFF
TRBJ2-7,.,TRBV27,TRBD1,TGTGCCAGCAGTAGCCAGGGGGTTCAATCCTACGAGCAGTACTTC,CASSSQGVQSYEQYF
TRBJ1-5,.,TRBV28,.,TGTGCCAGCAGTTTACAGGGTGGCAATCAGCCCCAGCATTTT,CASSLQGGNQPQHF
TRBJ2-1,many,TRBV12-5,.,TGTGCTAGTGGTTGGAGCCCTGGGGGGGAGCAGTTCTTC,CASGWSPGGEQFF
TRBJ1-2,.,TRBV5-1,.,TGCGCCAGCAGGGACTCGCAGTATGGCTACACCTTC,CASRDSQYGYTF
TRBJ2-7,.,TRBV2,.,TGTGCCAGCACTGGATCCCGGCTTAATGGAGAGCAGTACTTC,CASTGSRLNGEQYF
TRBJ2-5,.,TRBV7-2,.,TGTGCCAGCAGCTTAATCGGGTCCAAGCCTCAAGAGACCCAGTACTTC,CASSLIGSKPQETQYF
TRBJ2-4,many,TRBV6-6,.,TGTGCCGTCCAGGACACACACATTCAGTACTTC,CAVQDTHIQYF
TRBJ2-1,.,TRBV10-3,TRBD2,TGTGCCATCAGTGGCAGCAAGCGGGAGGGATTCTACAATGAGCAGTTCTTC,CAISGSKREGFYNEQFF
TRBJ2-1,few,TRBV28,TRBD2,TGTGCCAGCAGTTTCCGGGCTAGCGGGAGTGGTGAGCAGTTCTTC,CASSFRASGSGEQFF
TRBJ2-7,.,TRBV6-1,TRBD1,TGTGCCAGCAGGATGACAGGGACCTACGAGCAGTACTTC,CASRMTGTYEQYF
TRBJ2-2,few,TRBV7-2,TRBD1,TGTGCCAGCAGCTTAGCAACAGGGGTCACCGGGGAGCTGTTTTTT,CASSLATGVTGELFF
TRBJ2-1,.,TRBV10-3,.,TGTGCCAGCCCCACTGTATGGCTACCTAATGAGCAGTTCTTC,CASPTVWLPNEQFF
TRBJ1-5,few,TRBV19,.,TGTGCCAGTACCCTTGGGGGGACCAATCAGCCCCAGCATTTT,CASTLGGTNQPQHF
TRBJ2-1,.,TRBV2,TRBD2,TGTGCCAGCAAGCGGGAGGGGATGGGACCCTACAATGAGCAGTTCTTC,CASKREGMGPYNEQFF
TRBJ2-1,.,TRBV5-1,TRBD2,TGCGCCAGCAGCTTTAGCGGGGGTGAGCAGTTCTTC,CASSFSGGEQFF
TRBJ1-5,.,TRBV2,.,TGTGCCAGCAGTTCACAGGCGACTAGCAATCAGCCCCAGCATTTT,CASSSQATSNQPQHF
TRBJ2-2,.,TRBV18,TRBD2,TGTGCCAGCTCACCGACAGCGGGAGGCACCGGGGAGCTGTTTTTT,CASSPTAGGTGELFF
TRBJ2-3,.,TRBV6-6,.,TGTGCCAGCAGTGGCCAAGCGGTTAGCACAGATACGCAGTATTTT,CASSGQAVSTDTQYF
TRBJ1-1,few,TRBV6-1,.,TGTGCCATCAGTGGGGCCAGCGTCCACACTGAAGCTTTCTTT,CAISGASVHTEAFF
TRBJ2-1,many,TRBV19,TRBD2,TGTGCCAGTAGTAGCGGGAGGGCCTTCGGTGAGCAGTTCTTC,CASSSGRAFGEQFF
TRBJ2-1,.,TRBV10-3,.,TGTGCCATCAGTGAGTCGGACGGGAGACGCACCAATGAGCAGTTCTTC,CAISESDGRRTNEQFF
TRBJ2-3,few,TRBV5-1,TRBD2,TGCGCCAGCGGACTACTAGCGGTCACAGATACGCAGTATTTT,CASGLLAVTDTQYF
TRBJ2-4,few,TRBV7-8,.,TGTGCCAGCAGCGCGAGTCGGGCCAAAAACATTCAGTACTTC,CASSASRAKNIQYF
TRBJ1-4,.,TRBV2,.,TGTGCCAGCGCGGCGGGTAGGATGAATGAAAAACTGTTTTTT,CASAAGRMNEKLFF
TRBJ2-2,.,TRBV19,TRBD1,TGTGCCAGTAGTAACCGGGACAGGTGGGGCGGGGAGCTGTTTTTT,CASSNRDRWGGELFF
TRBJ2-1,few,TRBV28,.,TGTGCCAGCAGTTCCCCAGGGGCTTCGGCCAATGAGCAGTTCTTC,CASSSPGASANEQFF
TRBJ1-1,few,TRBV28,.,TGTGCCAGCAGTTTTGTCGGAATCATGAACACTGAAGCTTTCTTT,CASSFVGIMNTEAFF
TRBJ2-5,.,TRBV9,.,TGTGCCAGCAGCGTGGGGCCTGCGGTCCAAGAGACCCAGTACTTC,CASSVGPAVQETQYF
TRBJ2-7,few,TRBV10-3,.,TGTGCCATCAGCCTCAAAGGGATAGGTAGCTCCTACGAGCAGTACTTC,CAISLKGIGSSYEQYF
TRBJ2-5,few,TRBV7-2,.,TGTGCCAGCAGCCAGGGACCAGTCCAAGAGACCCAGTACTTC,CASSQGPVQETQYF
TRBJ2-3,.,TRBV4-2,TRBD2,TGTGCCAGCAGCCCCGGGGGGAGCACAGATACGCAGTATTTT,CASSPGGSTDTQYF
TRBJ1-2,.,TRBV4-1,.,TGCGCCAGCAGCCAAACCCCAAACGGGGGCGATGGCTACACCTTC,CASSQTPNGGDGYTF
TRBJ2-5,few,TRBV18,.,TGTGCCAGCTCACCTCAGGGACCGGGGCAAGTTGCCCAGTACTTC,CASSPQGPGQVAQYF
TRBJ2-5,many,TRBV10-3,TRBD1,TGTGCCATCAGCCGGGACAGGGAAGAGACCCAGTACTTC,CAISRDREETQYF
TRBJ2-3,.,TRBV13,.,TGTGCCAGCAGCCGATGGGACGGCACAGATACGCAGTATTTT,CASSRWDGTDTQYF
TRBJ2-4,few,TRBV11-2,TRBD2,TGTGCCAGCAGCGAAAGGACTAGTATAAACATTCAGTACTTC,CASSERTSINIQYF
TRBJ2-7,many,TRBV9,.,TGTGCCAGCAGCCGCGGACGAGGCTACGAGCAGTACTTC,CASSRGRGYEQYF
TRBJ2-5,.,TRBV7-8,.,TGTGCCAGCAGCTTAGCGCCTCACCAAGAGACCCAGTACTTC,CASSLAPHQETQYF
TRBJ2-6,few,TRBV18,.,TGTGCCAGCTCACCGTCCGGGTTCTCTGGGGCCAACGTCCTGACTTTC,CASSPSGFSGANVLTF
TRBJ1-1,.,TRBV29-1,.,TGCAGCGTCTCGGACGCAGACACTGAAGCTTTCTTT,CSVSDADTEAFF
TRBJ2-7,few,TRBV2,.,TGTGCCAGCAGGCGGACAGTGACCTCCTACGAGCAGTACTTC,CASRRTVTSYEQYF
TRBJ2-3,few,TRBV6-5,.,TGTGCCAGCAGTTACTCCGGGGGGCTATACACAGATACGCAGTATTTT,CASSYSGGLYTDTQYF
TRBJ1-2,few,TRBV5-6,TRBD1,TGTGCCAGCATCGGGACAGGGAAGGGCTACACCTTC,CASIGTGKGYTF
TRBJ2-7,.,TRBV7-8,TRBD1,TGTGCCAGCAGCTCGGGACAGGGAGTAACCTACGAGCAGTACTTC,CASSSGQGVTYEQYF
TRBJ2-7,.,TRBV7-9,.,TGTGCCAGCAGCTCCCGGGACACCTACTACGAGCAGTACTTC,CASSSRDTYYEQYF